Sequencing of this T cell receptor beta chain was carried out in a study of T cell repertoires in cytomegalovirus infection. About the study: Indications came from public TCR beta signatures; they pointed to CMV infection and to a matching HLA type.

Overall study results and limits: Carriers of CMV plus the relevant HLA were identified by cumulative public TCR beta family frequency. Across the ex vivo response, the dominant clonotypes were HLA-C-restricted CMV-specific TCR beta clonotypes.

This clonotype was observed many times. Its antigen remains unknown. V lost 7 bases, J lost 4 bases, and 19 bases lay in between. Germline V lookup: CDR1 SQVTM, CDR2 ANQGSEA. This CDR3 comprises 15 residues. TCRdb recomputed calls from the reads with MiXCR, one row per CDR3 protein. This table holds some 200,000 distinct CDR3 sequences, roughly 19% found once. The chain has TRBV29-1 and TRBJ2-2; the D is unclear. The sample consisted of PBMCs. The receptor was isolated from a human donor in good health (CMV status not recorded). Some clones in this sample may be carry-over from other donors' samples. In nucleotides, the CDR3 is TGCAGCGCCGAAGGTACCGTAGCCGGCACCGGGGAGCTGTTTTTT. Its protein product is CSAEGTVAGTGELFF.